This TCR beta chain was captured by sequencing in a study of blood T cell repertoires in COVID-19. Background on the study: The cDNA or gDNA used as material had been derived from T cells, B-cell-depleted T cells, or PBMCs.

Trimming stripped 2 bases from V and 1 base from J, with 5 bases between. Germline loops: CDR1 MNHEY, CDR2 SMNVEV (reference sequence). The CDR3 runs 13 residues. Original data processing: Amplified reference gene primers provided the basis for estimating nucleated cell counts. TCRdb's copy holds only in-frame clones and misses some; the assay was immunoSEQ multiplex PCR. V, J and clone size were drawn from that table, and D and trimming were deduced from the DNA. This table has 90,000 or so clones, 70% to 90% appearing once. The source is a man at least 80 years old with active or convalescent COVID-19. The rearrangement joins TRBV27 to TRBJ1-1; D is uncertain. What was sequenced was peripheral blood. Here the CDR3 DNA reads TGTGCCAGCAGTTTAAGGAGGAACACTGAAGCTTTCTTT. This gives the protein CASSLRRNTEAFF.